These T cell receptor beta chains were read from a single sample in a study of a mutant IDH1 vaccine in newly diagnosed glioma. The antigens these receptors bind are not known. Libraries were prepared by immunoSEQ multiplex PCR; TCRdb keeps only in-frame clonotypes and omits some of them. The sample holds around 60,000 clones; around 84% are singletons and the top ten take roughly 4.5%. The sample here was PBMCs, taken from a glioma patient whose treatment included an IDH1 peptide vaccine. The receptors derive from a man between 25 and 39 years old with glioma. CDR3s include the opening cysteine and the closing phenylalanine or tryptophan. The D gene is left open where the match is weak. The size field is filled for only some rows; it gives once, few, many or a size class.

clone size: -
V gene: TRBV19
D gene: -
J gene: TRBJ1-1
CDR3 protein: CASSISGNTEAFF
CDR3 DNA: TGTGCCAGTAGTATCTCAGGGAACACTGAAGCTTTCTTT

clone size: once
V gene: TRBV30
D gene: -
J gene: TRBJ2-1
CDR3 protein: CAWSRDALYNEQFF
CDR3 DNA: TGTGCCTGGAGTCGTGACGCGTTATACAATGAGCAGTTCTTC

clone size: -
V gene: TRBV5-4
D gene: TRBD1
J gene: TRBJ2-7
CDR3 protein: CASSSRGTGPYEQYF
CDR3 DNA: TGTGCCAGCAGCTCGAGGGGGACAGGGCCCTACGAGCAGTACTTC

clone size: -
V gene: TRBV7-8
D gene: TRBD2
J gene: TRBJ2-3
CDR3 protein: CASSVDSGGVTDTQYF
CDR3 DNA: TGTGCCAGCAGCGTAGACAGCGGGGGGGTAACAGATACGCAGTATTTT

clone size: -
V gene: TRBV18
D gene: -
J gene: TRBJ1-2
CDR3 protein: CASSPRLRGSDYGYTF
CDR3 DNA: TGTGCCAGCTCACCACGGCTCAGGGGCTCGGACTATGGCTACACCTTC

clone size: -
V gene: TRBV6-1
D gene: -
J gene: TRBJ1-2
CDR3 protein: CASSAVIRRGRAYGYTF
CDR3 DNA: TGTGCCAGCAGTGCCGTAATCCGTAGGGGAAGGGCATATGGCTACACCTTC

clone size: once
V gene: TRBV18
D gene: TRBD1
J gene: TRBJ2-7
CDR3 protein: CASSPPGQITYEQYF
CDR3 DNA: TGTGCCAGCTCACCACCGGGACAGATAACCTACGAGCAGTACTTC

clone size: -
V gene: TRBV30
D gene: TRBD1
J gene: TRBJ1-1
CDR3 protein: CAWTLPGTGGAFF
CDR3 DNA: TGTGCCTGGACCCTTCCCGGGACAGGGGGAGCTTTCTTT

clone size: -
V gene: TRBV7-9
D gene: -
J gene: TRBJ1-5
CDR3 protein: CASSLAGSSNQPQHF
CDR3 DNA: TGTGCCAGCAGCTTAGCAGGGTCTAGCAATCAGCCCCAGCATTTT

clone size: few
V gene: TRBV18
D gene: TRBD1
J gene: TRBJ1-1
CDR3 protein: CASSPPTGGLNTEAFF
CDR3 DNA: TGTGCCAGCTCACCACCTACAGGGGGGCTGAACACTGAAGCTTTCTTT

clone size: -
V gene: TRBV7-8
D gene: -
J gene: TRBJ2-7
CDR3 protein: CASSLVSTGRNYEQYF
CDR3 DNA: TGTGCCAGCAGCTTAGTCTCAACGGGAAGGAACTACGAGCAGTACTTC

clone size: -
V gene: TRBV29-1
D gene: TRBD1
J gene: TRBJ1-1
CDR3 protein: CSVPMRDRGPGGTEAFF
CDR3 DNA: TGCAGCGTTCCCATGCGGGACAGGGGCCCCGGAGGCACTGAAGCTTTCTTT

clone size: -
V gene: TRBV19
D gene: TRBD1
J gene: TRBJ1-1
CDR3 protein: CASSKGQGYTEAFF
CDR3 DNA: TGTGCCAGTAGTAAGGGACAGGGGTACACTGAAGCTTTCTTT

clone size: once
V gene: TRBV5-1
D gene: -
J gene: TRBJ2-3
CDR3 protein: CASSVPGSVDTQYF
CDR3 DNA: TGCGCCAGCAGCGTTCCGGGCTCCGTAGATACGCAGTATTTT

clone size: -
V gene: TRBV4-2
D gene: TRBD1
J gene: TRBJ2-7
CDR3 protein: CASSQPNLGTEYEQYF
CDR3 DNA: TGTGCCAGCAGCCAACCCAACCTCGGGACAGAGTACGAGCAGTACTTC

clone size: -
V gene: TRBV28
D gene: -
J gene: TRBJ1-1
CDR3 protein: CASRGLMNTEAFF
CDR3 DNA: TGTGCCAGCAGAGGACTAATGAACACTGAAGCTTTCTTT

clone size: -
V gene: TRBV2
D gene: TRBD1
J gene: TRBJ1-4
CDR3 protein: CASSPRGGGGKLFF
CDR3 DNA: TGTGCCAGCAGCCCACGAGGGGGCGGTGGAAAACTGTTTTTT

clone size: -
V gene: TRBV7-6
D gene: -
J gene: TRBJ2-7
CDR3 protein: CASSSLGKTYEQYF
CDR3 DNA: TGTGCCAGCAGCTCATTAGGGAAGACCTACGAGCAGTACTTC

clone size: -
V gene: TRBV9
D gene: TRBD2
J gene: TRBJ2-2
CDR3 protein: CASSGLALGTGELFF
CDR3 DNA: TGTGCCAGCAGCGGACTAGCTCTTGGAACCGGGGAGCTGTTTTTT

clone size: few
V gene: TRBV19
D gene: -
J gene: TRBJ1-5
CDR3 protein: CASSNPSNQPQHF
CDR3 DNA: TGTGCCAGTAGTAACCCTAGCAATCAGCCCCAGCATTTT

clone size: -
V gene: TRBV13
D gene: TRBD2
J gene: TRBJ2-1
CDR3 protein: CASSPRTSGSSYNEQFF
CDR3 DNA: TGTGCCAGCAGCCCGAGGACTAGCGGATCGTCCTACAATGAGCAGTTCTTC

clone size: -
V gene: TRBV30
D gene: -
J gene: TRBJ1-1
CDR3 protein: CAWSVGTPTEAFF
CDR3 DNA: TGTGCCTGGAGTGTAGGGACGCCCACTGAAGCTTTCTTT

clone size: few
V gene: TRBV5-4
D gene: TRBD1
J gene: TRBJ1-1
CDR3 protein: CASSVGRDRGNTEAFF
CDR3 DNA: TGTGCCAGCAGCGTTGGTAGGGACAGGGGGAACACTGAAGCTTTCTTT

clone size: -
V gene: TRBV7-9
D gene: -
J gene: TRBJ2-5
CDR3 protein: CARDRAFQETQYF
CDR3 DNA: TGTGCCCGGGATCGCGCGTTTCAAGAGACCCAGTACTTC

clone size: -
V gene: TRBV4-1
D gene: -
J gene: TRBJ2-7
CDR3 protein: CASSQDGNKQYF
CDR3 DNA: TGCGCCAGCAGCCAAGATGGGAACAAGCAGTACTTC

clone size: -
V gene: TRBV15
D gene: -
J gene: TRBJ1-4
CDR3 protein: CATSRDPNIGEKLFF
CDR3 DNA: TGTGCCACCAGCAGAGATCCTAATATCGGTGAAAAACTGTTTTTT

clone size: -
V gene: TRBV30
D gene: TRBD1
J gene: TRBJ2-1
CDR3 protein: CAWSDRDRGYNEQFF
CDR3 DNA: TGTGCCTGGAGTGACCGTGACAGGGGATACAATGAGCAGTTCTTC

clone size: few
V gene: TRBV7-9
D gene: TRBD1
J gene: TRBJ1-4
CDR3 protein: CASSSRTGPTNEKLFF
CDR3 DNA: TGTGCCAGCAGCTCCAGGACAGGCCCAACTAATGAAAAACTGTTTTTT

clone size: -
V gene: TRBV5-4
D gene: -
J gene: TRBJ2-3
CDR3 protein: CASSLSASTDTQYF
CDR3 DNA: TGTGCCAGCAGCTTATCGGCTAGCACAGATACGCAGTATTTT

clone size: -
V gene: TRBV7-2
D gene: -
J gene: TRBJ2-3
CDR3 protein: CASSFDVDTQYF
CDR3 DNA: TGTGCCAGCAGCTTCGACGTGGATACGCAGTATTTT

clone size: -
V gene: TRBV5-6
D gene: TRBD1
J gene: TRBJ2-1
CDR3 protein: CASKRDRAPYNEQFF
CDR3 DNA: TGTGCCAGCAAACGCGACAGGGCGCCCTACAATGAGCAGTTCTTC

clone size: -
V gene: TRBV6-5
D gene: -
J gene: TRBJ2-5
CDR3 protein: CASTDRLQETQYF
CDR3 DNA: TGTGCCAGCACAGACAGGCTACAAGAGACCCAGTACTTC

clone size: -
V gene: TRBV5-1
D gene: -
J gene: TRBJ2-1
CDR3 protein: CASSLRDEQFF
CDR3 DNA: TGCGCCAGCAGCTTGAGGGATGAGCAGTTCTTC